This T cell receptor beta chain was recorded in a study of blood T cell repertoires in COVID-19. Study overall: Both acute and convalescent COVID-19 samples were obtained from the United States, Italy and Spain. In each case, the material was cDNA or gDNA derived from T cells, B-cell-depleted T cells, or PBMCs.

Looked up from germline, CDR1 is SEHNR and CDR2 is FQNEAQ (reference sequence). V was trimmed by 6 bases and J by 4 bases, leaving 19 bases between them. The CDR3 is made up of 16 amino acids. Original analysis: Estimated nucleated cell counts came from reference gene primer amplification. TCRdb keeps only in-frame clones here, not all; method: immunoSEQ multiplex PCR. V, J and clone size derive from that table, while D and trimming were established from the DNA sequence. The table records about 98,000 clones, about 84% of them present only once. This TCR was sampled from a woman older than 75 with acute or convalescent COVID-19. This chain connects TRBV7-9 to TRBJ1-3; TRBD1 is a possible D gene (6 bases). The sequenced sample was peripheral blood. CDR3: CASSLGRQVAGNTIYF. The DNA for the CDR3 is TGTGCCAGCAGTTTGGGAAGACAGGTAGCAGGAAACACCATATATTTT. Supplemented by reference TRBV7-9 and TRBJ1-3, the full variable domain reads DTGVSQNPRHKITKRGQNVTFRCDPISEHNRLYWYRQTLGQGPEFLTYFQNEAQLEKSRLLSDRFSAERPKGSFSTLEIQRTEQGDSAMYLCASSLGRQVAGNTIYFGEGSWLTVV.